The next 26 T cell receptor beta chains were all read from a single sample in a study of shared clonotypes between healthy human individuals. Assay: immunoSEQ multiplex PCR; the TCRdb copy retains only in-frame clones and omits some. The sample yields roughly 2.5 million clones, around nine tenths seen once. The sequenced sample was naive CD4+ T cells sorted from blood. Subset noted: CD45RA+ positively selected. Every receptor here comes from a man aged 18 to 29 in good health.

This clone was detected once. The chain links TRBV7-8 to TRBJ2-5; D is unresolved. CDR3 size: 13 residues. Germline CDR1 SGHVS, CDR2 FQNEAQ. Trimming shortened V by 4 bases and J by 5 bases, and 11 bases separated the two germline ends. CDR3 protein: CASSWSFQETQYF. The DNA for the CDR3 is TGTGCCAGCAGCTGGAGTTTCCAGGAGACCCAGTACTTC. Together with reference TRBV7-8 and TRBJ2-5, the CDR3 gives the full variable domain: GAGVSQSPRYKVAKRGQDVALRCDPISGHVSLFWYQQALGQGPEFLTYFQNEAQLDKSGLPSDRFFAERPEGSVSTLKIQRTQQEDSAVYLCASSWSFQETQYFGPGTRLLVL.

J is TRBJ2-3 and V is TRBV4-3; 15 bases align to TRBD2. Germline-derived CDR1 and CDR2 are LGHNA and YSLEER. V lost 4 bases, J lost 6 bases, and 2 bases stayed unmatched. The CDR3 runs to 15 residues. Written as DNA, the CDR3 is TGCGCCAGCAGCCCTGGGACTAGCGGGAGGGATACGCAGTATTTT. It codes for CASSPGTSGRDTQYF.

This clone has just one count. V is TRBV15 and J is TRBJ2-7, with D uncertain. V gave up 0 bases and J gave up 4 bases, with 7 bases separating them. CDR3 length: 13 residues. Germline values: CDR1 LNHNV, CDR2 YYDKDF (reference sequence). The CDR3 DNA reads TGTGCCACCAGCAGAGATCGACAATACGAGCAGTACTTC. Protein sequence: CATSRDRQYEQYF.

The chain employs TRBV15 and TRBJ2-7; D unclear. The CDR3 consists of 14 residues. CDR1 is LNHNV, CDR2 YYDKDF, per germline (reference sequence). V lost 0 bases and J 5 bases, leaving 11 bases between the germline ends. CDR3 bases: TGTGCCACCAGCAGAGATGGGCCTGGCAACGAGCAGTACTTC. Protein product: CATSRDGPGNEQYF.

This chain links TRBV2 with TRBJ2-2; TRBD1 is a possible D gene (6 bases). The germline CDR1 and CDR2 sequences are SNHLY and FYNNEI. With 7 bases removed from V and 1 base from J, the gap between germline ends came to 10 bases. This CDR3 spans 14 amino acids. CDR3 sequence (DNA): TGTGCCAGCAAGATCAGGGGGAACACCGGGGAGCTGTTTTTT. Translating it yields CASKIRGNTGELFF.

This chain connects TRBV5-4 to TRBJ2-1, with 7 positions matching TRBD2. The germline CDR1 and CDR2 sequences are SGHNT and YYREEE (reference sequence). Germline trimming cut 1 base from V and 3 bases from J; bases unmatched to any gene: 4. The CDR3 has 15 residues. CDR3 residues: CASSLKGGLYNEQFF. In DNA form, the CDR3 reads TGTGCCAGCAGCTTGAAGGGAGGGCTCTACAATGAGCAGTTCTTC.

V is TRBV5-4 and J is TRBJ1-2; unclear D gene. Germline CDR1 reads SGHNT; CDR2 reads YYREEE (reference sequence). V lost 4 bases to trimming and J lost 3 bases, with 7 bases between them. This CDR3 has 12 residues. In DNA form, the CDR3 reads TGTGCCAGCAGCAGAACAGACTATGGCTACACCTTC. This translates into CASSRTDYGYTF.

This clone is a singleton in its sample. The chain carries TRBV7-2 and TRBJ1-6; TRBD1 matches at 9 bases. The length of the CDR3 is 13 residues. Germline values: CDR1 SGHTA, CDR2 FQGNSA. Germline trimming cut 11 bases from V and 8 bases from J; bases unmatched to any gene: 7. The CDR3 DNA sequence: TGTGCCGGTCGGACAGGGGCGCATTCACCCCTCCACTTT. This encodes CAGRTGAHSPLHF.

The sample holds one count of this clone. CDR3 loop: CASSVAQGAVGYEQYF. As DNA, the CDR3 is TGTGCCAGCAGCGTAGCCCAGGGGGCGGTGGGTTACGAGCAGTACTTC. This rearrangement joins TRBV9 to TRBJ2-7; TRBD1 agrees at 8 bases. The V gene's germline CDR1 is SGDLS and CDR2 YYNGEE. This CDR3 has 16 amino acids. After removal of 0 bases from V and 4 bases from J, the junction contained 9 bases not matched to a gene.

The chain uses TRBV10-3 and TRBJ1-1; the D gene is possibly TRBD1 (6 bases). Germline CDR1 and CDR2: ENHRY and SYGVKD. V was pared by 1 base and J by 7 bases, with 16 bases between. The CDR3 length is 15 residues. The CDR3: CAISEFGGAGGEAFF. The CDR3 DNA reads as TGTGCCATCAGTGAGTTTGGGGGGGCAGGCGGTGAAGCTTTCTTT.

This clone was detected once. The chain uses TRBV5-6 and TRBJ1-2; no clear D. Between the trimmed V and J ends, which lost 4 bases and 2 bases, there was a span of 9 bases. The germline V gene encodes CDR1 SGHDT and CDR2 YYEEEE. CDR3 length: 13 amino acids. DNA of the CDR3: TGTGCCAGCAGCCGGCAGACAAACTATGGCTACACCTTC. It yields the protein CASSRQTNYGYTF.

Only a few counts were recorded for this clone. Other DNA sequences in the same sample also yield this CDR3. The chain links TRBV5-1 to TRBJ2-5, with D unresolved. Germline V gene lookup returns CDR1 SGHRS and CDR2 YFSETQ. This CDR3 is built from 11 residues. Deletions cut 4 bases from V and 0 bases from J, with 1 base between. Written as DNA, the CDR3 is TGCGCCAGCAGCAACCAAGAGACCCAGTACTTC. This encodes CASSNQETQYF.

The chain recombines TRBV5-4 with TRBJ1-2, with D possibly being TRBD1 (5 bases). Trimming took off 6 bases at V and 3 bases at J, with 18 bases between the two ends. The germline gives CDR1 SGHNT, CDR2 YYREEE (reference sequence). The CDR3 runs 15 residues. Written as DNA, the CDR3 is TGTGCCAGCACCCAGCGGAGGGAGGGGTACTATGGCTACACCTTC. This gives the protein CASTQRREGYYGYTF.

J is TRBJ1-4 and V is TRBV6-1, with D perhaps TRBD1 (6 bases). The V and J ends lost 7 bases and 4 bases respectively, with 13 bases between them. Germline V lookup: CDR1 MNHNS, CDR2 SASEGT. The CDR3 has 14 amino acids. CDR3 residues: CASTRTGFNEKLFF. Written as DNA, the CDR3 is TGTGCCAGCACAAGAACAGGGTTTAATGAAAAACTGTTTTTT.

This clone was found once. This rearrangement joins TRBV30 to TRBJ1-1; 7 bases are a match to TRBD1. Germline V lookup: CDR1 GTSNPN, CDR2 SVGIG (reference sequence). The CDR3 runs to 13 residues. The J segment lost 2 bases and the V segment lost 5 bases, leaving 5 bases of the junction unmatched. The chain's CDR3 is CAWARDRNTEAFF. The CDR3 DNA sequence: TGTGCCTGGGCCCGGGACAGAAACACTGAAGCTTTCTTT.

The genes are TRBV7-8 and TRBJ1-6; D is perhaps TRBD1 (5 bases). CDR1 is SGHVS and CDR2 is FQNEAQ in the germline V gene. This CDR3 region has 14 residues. V was clipped by 2 bases and J by 5 bases, with 7 bases between them. As DNA, the CDR3 is TGTGCCAGCAGCTTATCCAGGGATAATTCACCCCTCCACTTT. Its protein product is CASSLSRDNSPLHF.

The chain joins TRBV18 to TRBJ2-1, with 10 nucleotides matching TRBD2. The CDR3 is made up of 16 amino acids. CDR1 is KGHSH, CDR2 LQKENI, per germline. Unmatched junction bases numbered 11, after V lost 4 bases and J lost 8 bases. CDR3 protein: CASSQSGTSANDEQFF. The CDR3 DNA follows: TGTGCCAGCTCACAGTCCGGGACTAGCGCCAACGATGAGCAGTTCTTC.

About this clone: An end of the junction does not agree with germline; a read error may underlie this. This specimen includes other DNA sequences encoding the same CDR3. The V gene is TRBV7-2, the J gene TRBJ1-3; D unclear. Looked up from germline, CDR1 is SGHTA and CDR2 is FQGNSA. The CDR3 covers 16 residues. The CDR3 sequence: CASSLVRSPSGNTIYF. CDR3 in DNA: TGTGCCAGCAGCTTAGTTCGGTCACCCTCTGGAAACACCATATACTTT. The full variable domain, rest sourced from reference TRBV7-2 and TRBJ1-3, is GAGVSQSPSNKVTEKGKDVELRCDPISGHTALYWYRQSLGQGLEFLIYFQGNSAPDKSGLPSDRFSAERTGGSVSTLTIQRTQQEDSAVYLCASSLVRSPSGNTIYFGEGSWLTVV.

The V and J genes are TRBV11-2 and TRBJ1-5, with D hard to call. The germline V gene has CDR1 SGHAT and CDR2 FQNNGV. This CDR3 is built from 13 residues. The V and J ends lost 5 bases and 6 bases respectively, with 11 bases between them. CDR3 DNA: TGTGCCAGCAGCAGAGAGCGCGGTCAGCCCCAGCATTTT. This translates into CASSRERGQPQHF. The full variable domain, in which reference TRBV11-2 and TRBJ1-5 provide the parts outside the CDR3, is EAGVAQSPRYKIIEKRQSVAFWCNPISGHATLYWYQQILGQGPKLLIQFQNNGVVDDSQLPKDRFSAERLKGVDSTLKIQPAKLEDSAVYLCASSRERGQPQHFGDGTRLSIL.

This clone was observed a single time. The chain joins TRBV11-2 to TRBJ1-2, with no clear D. V lost 5 bases and J 2 bases, leaving 15 bases between the germline ends. Germline assignment: CDR1 SGHAT and CDR2 FQNNGV. The CDR3 is made up of 15 amino acids. In DNA, the CDR3 is TGTGCCAGCAGCCCAAACGGTCAGTTGAACTATGGCTACACCTTC. It yields the protein CASSPNGQLNYGYTF.

The gene calls are TRBV30 and TRBJ1-1; no firm D call. The ends were cut back, 3 bases at V and 1 base at J, with 9 bases in the middle. The CDR3 is 13 residues long. Germline CDR1 is GTSNPN and CDR2 is SVGIG (reference sequence). CDR3 in DNA: TGTGCCTGGAGGGACCCAGGGAACACTGAAGCTTTCTTT. Protein product: CAWRDPGNTEAFF.

To note about this clone: The same CDR3 is also encoded by other DNA sequences in this sample. The chain recombines TRBV9 with TRBJ1-2; unclear D gene. The CDR3 is made up of 13 amino acids. The V end was cut by 0 bases, the J end by 4 bases, with 7 bases between. CDR1 is SGDLS and CDR2 is YYNGEE in the germline V gene. CDR3 DNA: TGTGCCAGCAGCGTAGAAGCAGGCTATGGCTACACCTTC. Its protein is CASSVEAGYGYTF.

The sample holds one count of this clone. The rearrangement uses TRBV6-6 and TRBJ2-5, with TRBD1 matching over 10 bases. This CDR3 is 14 amino acids long. V shed 8 bases, J shed 5 bases, and the junction held 8 bases outside the gene matches. The V gene's germline CDR1 is MNHNY and CDR2 SVGAGI (reference sequence). CDR3 in amino acids: CASGDRGRGETQYF. CDR3 in DNA: TGTGCCAGCGGGGACAGGGGCCGGGGGGAGACCCAGTACTTC.

The chain links TRBV5-1 to TRBJ1-4, with D unclear. V was trimmed by 4 bases and J by 8 bases, leaving 12 bases between them. The CDR3 loop spans 13 amino acids. CDR1 is SGHRS and CDR2 is YFSETQ in the germline V gene. CDR3 protein: CASSVTGGEKLFF. The DNA of the CDR3 is TGCGCCAGCAGCGTGACGGGTGGGGAAAAACTGTTTTTT. The full variable domain, rest sourced from reference TRBV5-1 and TRBJ1-4, is KAGVTQTPRYLIKTRGQQVTLSCSPISGHRSVSWYQQTPGQGLQFLFEYFSETQRNKGNFPGRFSGRQFSNSRSEMNVSTLELGDSALYLCASSVTGGEKLFFGSGTQLSVL.

The CDR3 is CASRQGLGYTF. The CDR3 DNA reads as TGTGCCAGCAGACAGGGACTTGGCTACACCTTC. The chain carries TRBV28 and TRBJ1-2, with D possibly matching TRBD1 (6 bases). This CDR3 comprises 11 residues. The germline V gene has CDR1 MDHEN and CDR2 SYDVKM. V lost 6 bases and J 7 bases, leaving 9 bases between the germline ends.

DNA for the CDR3: TGTGCCATCAGTGAGTCTCCGGGGGTTGGAAACACCATATATTTT. Encoded protein: CAISESPGVGNTIYF. The chain couples TRBV10-3 to TRBJ1-3, with D possibly being TRBD1 (5 bases). With 0 bases removed from V and 3 bases from J, the gap between germline ends came to 9 bases. In germline, CDR1 is ENHRY, CDR2 SYGVKD. The CDR3 contains 15 residues.